The clone carrying this T cell receptor (beta chain) has just a few counts. Antigen: not known. Amplification of TCR beta CDR3 regions used RNA transcripts. First-round RT-PCR relied on HTBI primers, and a second-round multiplex PCR came next. TCRdb fed the multiplex PCR reads into MiXCR, producing one record per CDR3 protein. The sample records about 380,000 distinct CDR3 sequences, 15% being singletons. The data are from a study of Graves' ophthalmopathy and Graves' hyperthyroidism. Study results and limitations: Classification of ophthalmopathy versus stable hyperthyroidism by a 13-signature model yielded just under 90% sensitivity and just under 83% specificity.

Eligible hyperthyroidism cases comprised new diagnoses of under 2 months' duration in individuals aged 18 to 65. Reliance was placed on clinical symptoms, serum thyroxine, TRAb, thyroid ultrasound and orbital computed tomography for diagnosis. V lost 2 bases to trimming and J lost 4 bases, with 10 bases between them. Germline CDR1 reads SGDLS; CDR2 reads YYNGEE. The CDR3 length is 14 residues. The sample comprised peripheral blood. The genes are TRBV9 and TRBJ1-5, with D perhaps TRBD1 (5 bases). This sequence was found in a young woman with stable Graves' hyperthyroidism. The CDR3 region is CASSVGGTNQPQHF. The CDR3, as DNA: TGTGCCAGCAGCGTCGGTGGGACTAATCAGCCCCAGCATTTT. The full variable domain, its missing parts supplied by reference TRBV9 and TRBJ1-5, is DSGVTQTPKHLITATGQRVTLRCSPRSGDLSVYWYQQSLDQGLQFLIQYYNGEERAKGNILERFSAQQFPDLHSELNLSSLELGDSALYFCASSVGGTNQPQHFGDGTRLSIL.